This T cell receptor beta chain was sequenced in a study of blood T cell repertoires in COVID-19. Study as a whole: Sites across the United States, Italy and Spain contributed samples from acute and convalescent COVID-19. From T cells, B-cell-depleted T cells, or PBMCs came the material, which was cDNA or gDNA.

Seattle's enrolled individuals joined amid active infection and were then monitored longitudinally. In the study's own analysis: Estimated nucleated cell counts came from reference gene primer amplification. Sequenced by immunoSEQ multiplex PCR; TCRdb stores in-frame clones only, minus some. V and J calls and clone size come straight from that table; D and trimming were deduced from the DNA. The sample has a few hundred thousand clones, 70% to 90% seen once. This receptor was taken from a man in his late teens or twenties with COVID-19, enrolled during active disease. The specimen sequenced was peripheral blood.

The DNA for the CDR3 is TGTGCCAGCAGTGAAGCGGGAGGGCCGACCTACGAGCAGTACTTC. It specifies CASSEAGGPTYEQYF. The chain links TRBV7-2 to TRBJ2-7; 10 bases agree with TRBD2. The CDR3 has 15 amino acids. V shed 6 bases and J 2 bases; nucleotides not matched to a gene: 7. From germline, CDR1 is SGHTA and CDR2 FQGNSA.